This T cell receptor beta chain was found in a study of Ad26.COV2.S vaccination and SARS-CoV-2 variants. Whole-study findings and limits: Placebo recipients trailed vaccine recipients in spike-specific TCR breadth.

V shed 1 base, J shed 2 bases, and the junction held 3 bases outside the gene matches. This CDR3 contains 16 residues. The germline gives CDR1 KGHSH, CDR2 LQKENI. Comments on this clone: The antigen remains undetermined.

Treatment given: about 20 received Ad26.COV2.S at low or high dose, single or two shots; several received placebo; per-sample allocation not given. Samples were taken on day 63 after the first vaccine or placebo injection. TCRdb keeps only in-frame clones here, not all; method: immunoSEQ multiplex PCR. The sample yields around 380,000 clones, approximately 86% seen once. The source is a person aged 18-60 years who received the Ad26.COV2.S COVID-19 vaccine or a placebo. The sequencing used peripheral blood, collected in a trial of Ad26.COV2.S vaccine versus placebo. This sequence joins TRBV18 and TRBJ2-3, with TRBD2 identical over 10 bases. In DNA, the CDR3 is TGTGCCAGCTCACCACAAGCGGGGGGGAACACAGATACGCAGTATTTT. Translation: CASSPQAGGNTDTQYF.